The 7 T cell receptor beta chains given below trace back to one sample, sequenced in a study of cytomegalovirus exposure and HLA in healthy donors. The PCR employed 60 Vbeta primers together with 13 Jbeta primers. Sequenced by immunoSEQ multiplex PCR; TCRdb stores in-frame clones only, minus some. The data hold 110,000 or so clones, with around 86% observed a single time. Material: PBMCs. The receptors shown here come from a woman aged 35 to 49 in good health and CMV-seronegative.

V is TRBV20-1 and J is TRBJ1-2; D may be TRBD1 (5 bases). V was shortened by 3 bases and J by 6 bases, with 8 bases between the two germline ends. This CDR3 contains 11 residues. Per germline, CDR1 DFQATT and CDR2 SNEGSKA (reference sequence). The CDR3 sequence: CSASAGHGYTF. CDR3 coding DNA: TGCAGTGCTAGTGCGGGGCATGGCTACACCTTC.

This clone has only one observation. The CDR3: CASSEDRVADTQYF. The CDR3 DNA sequence: TGTGCCAGCAGTGAAGACAGGGTGGCAGATACGCAGTATTTT. The chain is built from TRBV6-1 and TRBJ2-3; TRBD1 is a possible D gene (6 bases). CDR1 MNHNS and CDR2 SASEGT come from the germline V gene. Trimming pared 1 base from V and 4 bases from J, leaving 9 bases between. The length of the CDR3 is 14 residues.

The CDR3 sequence: CASSSGLAGGRGTDTQYF. The CDR3, as DNA: TGCGCCAGCAGCTCGGGACTAGCGGGGGGGCGCGGCACAGATACGCAGTATTTT. The rearrangement joins TRBV5-1 to TRBJ2-3, with 16 nucleotides matching TRBD2. Per the germline V gene, CDR1 is SGHRS and CDR2 is YFSETQ. The CDR3 extends over 18 amino acids. V dropped 3 bases and J dropped 1; count of bases not matched to a gene: 5.

This chain links TRBV12-5 with TRBJ1-2, with no clear D. CDR1 is LGHNT and CDR2 is FRNRAP in the germline V gene. Trimming took off 2 bases at V and 3 bases at J, with 13 bases between the two ends. This CDR3 contains 15 residues. The CDR3 reads CASGLFPEAHYGYTF. The CDR3 DNA reads as TGTGCTAGTGGTTTGTTTCCGGAGGCCCACTATGGCTACACCTTC. Variable domain in full (rest from reference TRBV12-5 and TRBJ1-2): DARVTQTPRHKVTEMGQEVTMRCQPILGHNTVFWYRQTMMQGLELLAYFRNRAPLDDSGMPKDRFSAEMPDATLATLKIQPSEPRDSAVYFCASGLFPEAHYGYTFGSGTRLTVV.

This rearrangement joins TRBV28 to TRBJ2-4; D perhaps matches TRBD1 (6 bases). This CDR3 is 14 amino acids long. V lost 4 bases and J 7 bases, leaving 14 bases between the germline ends. Per germline, CDR1 MDHEN and CDR2 SYDVKM. The CDR3 loop is CASSSPGTMNIQYF. The CDR3, as DNA: TGTGCCAGCAGTTCCCCCGGGACAATGAACATTCAGTACTTC.

V is TRBV19 and J is TRBJ1-2, with D possibly TRBD1 on 6 matching bases. The V and J ends lost 6 bases and 7 bases respectively, with 21 bases between them. This CDR3 comprises 15 residues. Germline CDR1 LNHDA, CDR2 SQIVND (reference sequence). CDR3 nucleotides: TGTGCCAGTAGCCGTCCGGGGGGCTCGTCGGGTGGCTACACCTTC. This sequence encodes CASSRPGGSSGGYTF.

The chain carries TRBV28 and TRBJ1-2, with 8 bases that match TRBD1. Germline-derived CDR1 and CDR2 are MDHEN and SYDVKM. J gave up 7 bases and V 0 bases, and 10 bases lay outside the gene matches. There are 16 residues in the CDR3. CDR3 coding DNA: TGTGCCAGCAGTTTATGGGCCCAGGGACAGGTCATTGGCTACACCTTC. Translating gives CASSLWAQGQVIGYTF.